Listed here are 15 T cell receptor beta chains from one sample, sequenced in a study of blood T cell repertoires in COVID-19. The protocol was immunoSEQ multiplex PCR, while the TCRdb copy is restricted to in-frame clones and leaves out a portion. The sample records under 300,000 clones, around 86% being singletons. The sequenced sample consisted of peripheral blood. All receptors come from a man aged 50 to 59 with acute or convalescent COVID-19.

The chain has TRBV2 and TRBJ1-6, with D unclear. The germline gives CDR1 SNHLY, CDR2 FYNNEI. The CDR3 contains 13 residues. Deletions cut 3 bases from V and 8 bases from J, with 8 bases between. CDR3 nucleotide sequence: TGTGCCAGCAGTGATGGCCCAGATTCACCCCTCCACTTT. It encodes CASSDGPDSPLHF.

The V and J genes are TRBV19 and TRBJ2-1, with 7 bases lining up with TRBD1. This CDR3 region has 13 residues. In germline, CDR1 is LNHDA, CDR2 SQIVND (reference sequence). V gave up 10 bases and J gave up 7 bases; unmatched junction bases: 10. The DNA for the CDR3 is TGTGCCACCAACAGGGGAACCCCGAATGAGCAGTTCTTC. Protein sequence: CATNRGTPNEQFF.

The table lists this clone with a few counts. The chain links TRBV6-5 to TRBJ2-7, with D tentatively TRBD1 (5 bases). CDR1 and CDR2 from the germline V gene are MNHEY and SVGAGI. The CDR3 covers 14 residues. The germline V and J ends were trimmed by 2 bases and 3 bases, with 11 bases remaining between them. The CDR3: CASSYAQDIYEQYF. CDR3 coding DNA: TGTGCCAGCAGTTACGCCCAGGACATCTACGAGCAGTACTTC.

This clone appeared once. This chain connects TRBV4-2 to TRBJ2-1; D is uncertain. CDR1 and CDR2 from the germline V gene are LGHNA and YNFKEQ. The CDR3 runs 13 residues. Trimming cost V 6 bases and J 4 bases, with 10 bases left between them. The CDR3 region is CASSELGYNEQFF. The CDR3 nucleotides are TGTGCCAGCAGTGAGCTCGGGTACAATGAGCAGTTCTTC.

V is TRBV18 and J is TRBJ2-7; D possibly corresponds to TRBD2 (5 bases). Germline V gene lookup returns CDR1 KGHSH and CDR2 LQKENI. The V gene lost 2 bases and the J gene lost 2 bases, with 13 bases spanning the gap. CDR3 length: 15 amino acids. The CDR3 nucleotides are TGTGCCAGCTCACCAGATAGCGTGGCAGCCTACGAGCAGTACTTC. This encodes CASSPDSVAAYEQYF.

The CDR3 DNA is TGTGCCAGCAGCCAGGGGGAGGGGGTCCATAATTCACCCCTCCACTTT. Encoded protein: CASSQGEGVHNSPLHF. The chain joins TRBV3-1 (or the pseudogene TRBV3-2) to TRBJ1-6, with D possibly matching TRBD1 (6 bases). Germline values: CDR1 LGHDT, CDR2 YNNKEL (reference sequence). Deletions cut 3 bases from V and 5 bases from J, with 14 bases between. This CDR3 spans 16 amino acids.

The chain is built from TRBV25-1 and TRBJ2-3, with 8 bases aligning to TRBD2. Germline assignment: CDR1 MGHDK and CDR2 SYGVNS. The CDR3 has 16 amino acids. After removal of 4 bases from V and 2 bases from J, the junction contained 8 bases not matched to a gene. The CDR3 DNA reads as TGTGCCAGCAGTGTTTTTCGGGGGGGGCACACAGATACGCAGTATTTT. Residues: CASSVFRGGHTDTQYF.

This clone was detected a few times. This chain links TRBV7-9 with TRBJ2-6; no clear D. Germline V gene data show CDR1 as SEHNR and CDR2 as FQNEAQ (reference sequence). The CDR3 consists of 16 residues. V shed 2 bases and J shed 2 bases, with 10 bases lying between them. The CDR3: CASSLLPLTGANVLTF. Here the CDR3 DNA reads TGTGCCAGCAGCTTACTCCCGCTAACTGGGGCCAACGTCCTGACTTTC.

The V gene is TRBV2, the J gene TRBJ2-1, with 13 positions matching TRBD2. The CDR3 length is 15 residues. V shed 6 bases and J 9 bases; nucleotides not matched to a gene: 8. From germline, CDR1 is SNHLY and CDR2 FYNNEI. CDR3 sequence (DNA): TGTGCCAGCAGGGGCGGGACTAGCGGGGCAAGTGAGCAGTTCTTC. Protein: CASRGGTSGASEQFF.

The rearrangement joins TRBV7-3 to TRBJ1-2; tentative D call: TRBD1 (5 bases). V was clipped by 3 bases and J by 5 bases, with 10 bases between them. Germline assignment: CDR1 SGHTA and CDR2 FQGTGA. This CDR3 has 13 residues. The CDR3, as DNA: TGTGCCAGCAGCTTCGGGGGAGGTTATGGCTACACCTTC. Its translation is CASSFGGGYGYTF.

This rearrangement joins TRBV28 to TRBJ1-3, with D maybe TRBD1 (6 bases). V shed 6 bases and J shed 2 bases, with 11 bases lying between them. CDR1 is MDHEN and CDR2 is SYDVKM in the germline V gene. The CDR3 is made up of 14 amino acids. The CDR3 coding sequence is TGTGCCAGCAGAGTCGGGGGGCCTGGAAACACCATATATTTT. Translation: CASRVGGPGNTIYF.

This clone was observed once. The chain couples TRBV7-9 to TRBJ1-5, with 10 nucleotides matching TRBD1. Unmatched junction bases numbered 4, after V lost 1 base and J lost 4 bases. There are 16 residues in the CDR3. The germline V gene has CDR1 SEHNR and CDR2 FQNEAQ (reference sequence). Here the CDR3 reads CASSLGGTGANQPQHF. CDR3 nucleotides: TGTGCCAGCAGCTTAGGTGGGACAGGGGCTAATCAGCCCCAGCATTTT. The entire variable domain, with the rest obtained from reference TRBV7-9 and TRBJ1-5, is as follows: DTGVSQNPRHKITKRGQNVTFRCDPISEHNRLYWYRQTLGQGPEFLTYFQNEAQLEKSRLLSDRFSAERPKGSFSTLEIQRTEQGDSAMYLCASSLGGTGANQPQHFGDGTRLSIL.

Concerning this clone: The same CDR3 can be traced to other DNA sequences in this sample. The chain uses TRBV18 and TRBJ2-7; D is undetermined. The CDR3 spans 14 residues. CDR1 and CDR2 (germline): KGHSH, LQKENI. V dropped 3 bases and J dropped 1 base, with 10 bases sitting between them. CDR3 sequence (DNA): TGTGCCAGCTCACCTGGGCAGGCTTCCTACGAGCAGTACTTC. As protein: CASSPGQASYEQYF.

CDR3 amino acids: CASSHRTSGQETQYF. CDR3 sequence (DNA): TGCGCCAGCAGCCATCGGACTAGCGGGCAAGAGACCCAGTACTTC. The chain joins TRBV5-1 to TRBJ2-5, with 11 bases lining up with TRBD2. Germline CDR1 is SGHRS and CDR2 is YFSETQ. With V trimmed by 4 bases and J by 2 bases, 4 bases remained unmatched. CDR3 size: 15 residues.

This clone has a single count. The J gene is TRBJ1-4, the V gene TRBV2; 10 bases are shared with TRBD1. The CDR3 is made up of 14 amino acids. CDR1 and CDR2 (germline): SNHLY, FYNNEI. The V and J ends lost 7 bases and 8 bases, in that order; junction bases with no gene match: 7. In nucleotides, the CDR3 is TGTGCCAGCACCGGGGACAGGGGCGGGGAAAAACTGTTTTTT. Residues: CASTGDRGGEKLFF.